These 24 T cell receptor beta chains originate from one sample sequenced in a study of blood T cell repertoires in COVID-19 (dated by TCRdb to about 2020). The library was made by the immunoSEQ multiplex PCR assay. Entries here come from immuneACCESS through TCRdb and include only in-frame sequences with V and J called. Some clones fail to appear in such tables; in the studies checked, an unresolved V gene covers under half of the shortfall, and the cause of the remainder is unknown. This sample lists some 130,000 clones; 80% to 90% were detected once. Roughly 4% of the sample is in the top ten clones. Sequenced material: peripheral blood. Receptor source: a man aged 60 to 69 with COVID-19, enrolled during active disease.

This clone came up a few times. The chain couples TRBV19 to TRBJ2-1; maybe TRBD2 (5 bases). This CDR3 is 15 amino acids long. V lost 6 bases and J lost 0, with 12 bases in between. Germline CDR1 reads LNHDA; CDR2 reads SQIVND (reference sequence). The CDR3 coding sequence is TGTGCCAGTAGGTCCAGCGGAGGCTCCTACAATGAGCAGTTCTTC. Residues: CASRSSGGSYNEQFF.

This rearrangement joins TRBV5-1 to TRBJ2-1, with a tentative D call TRBD1 (6 bases). The CDR3 length is 18 residues. Trimming removed 0 bases at V and 5 bases at J, with 21 bases between. The germline CDR1 and CDR2 sequences are SGHRS and YFSETQ. DNA for the CDR3: TGCGCCAGCAGCTTGGAGGGGGTCGGGGCAAGCCCGAACAATGAGCAGTTCTTC. Protein: CASSLEGVGASPNNEQFF.

V gene TRBV19 combines with J gene TRBJ2-7; TRBD2 agrees at 7 bases. This CDR3 has 18 residues. V was pared by 1 base and J by 0 bases, with 12 bases of the junction left unmatched. Germline V gene lookup returns CDR1 LNHDA and CDR2 SQIVND (reference sequence). The CDR3 sequence is CASSIVGGGTRSSYEQYF. The CDR3, as DNA: TGTGCCAGTAGTATAGTTGGGGGAGGGACCAGGAGCTCCTACGAGCAGTACTTC.

V gene TRBV5-1 combines with J gene TRBJ2-7, with D possibly TRBD2 on 6 matching bases. V gave up 4 bases and J gave up 2 bases, with 10 bases separating them. This CDR3 is built from 13 residues. Germline CDR1 and CDR2: SGHRS and YFSETQ. CDR3 residues: CASSRDSAYEQYF. Here the CDR3 DNA reads TGCGCCAGCAGCCGGGACTCCGCCTACGAGCAGTACTTC.

The V gene is TRBV5-6, the J gene TRBJ2-1; tentatively, D is TRBD2 (6 bases). This CDR3 contains 13 residues. Germline CDR1 is SGHDT and CDR2 is YYEEEE. Between the trimmed V and J ends, which lost 2 bases and 8 bases, there was a span of 11 bases. CDR3: CASSFGTSYEQFF. The CDR3, as DNA: TGTGCCAGCAGCTTCGGTACTAGCTATGAGCAGTTCTTC.

The gene calls are TRBV28 and TRBJ1-2; TRBD1 matches at 10 bases. The V gene end was trimmed by 5 bases and the J gene end by 3 bases; junction bases not matched to a gene: 6. The CDR3 spans 15 residues. CDR1 is MDHEN, CDR2 SYDVKM, per germline. CDR3 coding DNA: TGTGCCAGCAGTCCGACCGGGACAGGGGACTATGGCTACACCTTC. Translated, it gives CASSPTGTGDYGYTF.

CDR3 region: CASSATVGYSGNTIYF. CDR3 DNA: TGTGCCAGCAGCGCTACCGTGGGCTACTCTGGAAACACCATATATTTT. This chain connects TRBV9 to TRBJ1-3; D remains unclear. Deletions cut 3 bases from V and 0 bases from J, with 13 bases between. The CDR3 is made up of 16 amino acids. Germline V lookup: CDR1 SGDLS, CDR2 YYNGEE.

This rearrangement joins TRBV19 to TRBJ1-2, with 11 bases lining up with TRBD1. The CDR3 spans 15 residues. Per the germline V gene, CDR1 is LNHDA and CDR2 is SQIVND (reference sequence). V lost 5 bases, J lost 5 bases, and 7 bases stayed unmatched. The DNA of the CDR3 is TGTGCCAGTAGTCCCTCGGGACAGGGGGTTTATGGCTACACCTTC. The encoded protein is CASSPSGQGVYGYTF.

This chain links TRBV7-3 with TRBJ2-3; TRBD2 aligns across 9 bases. The CDR3 extends over 20 amino acids. With V trimmed by 0 bases and J by 2 bases, 15 bases remained unmatched. CDR1 SGHTA and CDR2 FQGTGA come from the germline V gene. The CDR3 sequence is CASSLTPVGSGGRTTDTQYF. DNA of the CDR3: TGTGCCAGCAGCTTAACCCCGGTTGGTAGCGGGGGCCGAACCACAGATACGCAGTATTTT.

The rearrangement uses TRBV27 and TRBJ1-1; 8 bases are shared with TRBD1. The germline gives CDR1 MNHEY, CDR2 SMNVEV (reference sequence). With 7 bases clipped from V and 4 bases from J, the junction kept 11 bases outside the gene matches. This CDR3 has 15 amino acids. The CDR3 is CASTRTGFESTEAFF. In nucleotides, the CDR3 is TGTGCCAGCACCAGGACAGGGTTTGAGAGCACTGAAGCTTTCTTT.

The chain employs TRBV7-9 and TRBJ1-5; unclear D gene. The CDR3 runs 14 residues. Germline-derived CDR1 and CDR2 are SEHNR and FQNEAQ (reference sequence). V gave up 1 base and J gave up 4 bases, with 8 bases separating them. CDR3 nucleotide sequence: TGTGCCAGCAGCTTAGGTTTAGTAAATCAGCCCCAGCATTTT. Its protein is CASSLGLVNQPQHF.

The J gene is TRBJ1-4, the V gene TRBV18; 11 nucleotides match TRBD1. V lost 4 bases to trimming and J lost 7 bases; unmatched junction nucleotides: 14. The CDR3 is 18 amino acids. Looked up from germline, CDR1 is KGHSH and CDR2 is LQKENI. In DNA form, the CDR3 reads TGTGCCAGCTCACTGAGAACACTGACCGGGACAGGGGGTGAAAAACTGTTTTTT. It yields the protein CASSLRTLTGTGGEKLFF.

The V gene is TRBV7-9, the J gene TRBJ2-5; 8 bases are a match to TRBD1. The V segment lost 5 bases and the J segment 4 bases; nucleotides outside the gene matches: 12. Germline assignment: CDR1 SEHNR and CDR2 FQNEAQ (reference sequence). This CDR3 is 16 amino acids long. The CDR3, as DNA: TGTGCCAGCAGCAACCGACTGACAGGGGCCTCAGAGACCCAGTACTTC. Amino acid sequence: CASSNRLTGASETQYF.

The chain is built from TRBV5-1 and TRBJ1-4, with 7 bases matching TRBD1. J lost 3 bases, V lost 7 bases, and 3 bases had no gene match. The germline gives CDR1 SGHRS, CDR2 YFSETQ. The CDR3 sequence is 13 residues long. The CDR3 loop reads CASQGTANEKLFF. CDR3 nucleotide sequence: TGCGCCAGCCAAGGGACAGCTAATGAAAAACTGTTTTTT.

The chain employs TRBV11-3 and TRBJ2-3, with 14 bases aligning to TRBD2. The V gene end was trimmed by 5 bases and the J gene end by 1 base; junction bases not matched to a gene: 8. The CDR3 is made up of 18 amino acids. CDR1 SGHNT and CDR2 YENEEA come from the germline V gene. CDR3 in amino acids: CASSKKPGLAGGTDTQYF. The CDR3 nucleotides are TGTGCCAGCAGCAAAAAACCGGGACTAGCGGGGGGCACAGATACGCAGTATTTT.

The chain joins TRBV29-1 to TRBJ1-2; D not resolved. Germline V gene sequence: CDR1 SQVTM, CDR2 ANQGSEA. The length of the CDR3 is 13 residues. Trimming stripped 2 bases from V and 2 bases from J, with 9 bases between. CDR3 in DNA: TGCAGCGTTGAACCTCCGGGGAACTATGGCTACACCTTC. This sequence encodes CSVEPPGNYGYTF.

The J gene is TRBJ1-6, the V gene TRBV7-8, with D perhaps matching TRBD1 (6 bases). Per germline, CDR1 SGHVS and CDR2 FQNEAQ. V lost 2 bases and J lost 0, with 11 bases in between. This CDR3 has 17 amino acids. CDR3 amino acids: CASSLMTGVSYNSPLHF. DNA of the CDR3: TGTGCCAGCAGCTTAATGACAGGAGTCTCCTATAATTCACCCCTCCACTTT.

The rearrangement links TRBV19 to TRBJ2-4; 9 nucleotides line up with TRBD2. CDR3 length equals 16 residues. From germline, CDR1 is LNHDA and CDR2 SQIVND (reference sequence). The V and J ends lost 7 bases and 5 bases, in that order; junction bases with no gene match: 12. CDR3 sequence: CASMFSAGGPENIQYF. The CDR3 nucleotides read TGTGCCAGTATGTTCTCGGCGGGGGGGCCTGAAAACATTCAGTACTTC.

About this clone itself: The same CDR3 arises from other DNA sequences in this sample as well. CDR3 protein: CASSPVGGDYGYTF. CDR3 DNA sequence: TGTGCCAGCAGCCCGGTAGGAGGGGACTATGGCTACACCTTC. This chain links TRBV7-2 with TRBJ1-2; a possible D gene is TRBD1 (5 bases). The germline V and J ends were trimmed by 5 bases and 3 bases, with 13 bases remaining between them. The CDR3 contains 14 residues. The V gene's germline CDR1 is SGHTA and CDR2 FQGNSA.

This chain uses TRBV7-2 with TRBJ2-7; no reliable D call. The CDR3 runs 15 residues. CDR1 and CDR2 from the germline V gene are SGHTA and FQGNSA. V lost 5 bases, J lost 0 bases, and 14 bases lay in between. CDR3 coding DNA: TGTGCCAGCAGCCCGTCGGCGGTCAGCTCCTACGAGCAGTACTTC. Translation gives CASSPSAVSSYEQYF.

The chain is built from TRBV2 and TRBJ1-2, with TRBD1 identical over 7 bases. Losses at the gene ends were 3 bases for V and 8 bases for J; bases not matched to a gene: 6. CDR3 length: 13 amino acids. Germline CDR1 is SNHLY and CDR2 is FYNNEI. CDR3 DNA sequence: TGTGCCAGCAGTGATGACAGGGTCAAGGGCTACACCTTC. Its protein product is CASSDDRVKGYTF.

V and J are TRBV6-5 and TRBJ2-7, with 9 positions matching TRBD2. V was pared by 4 bases and J by 5 bases, with 6 bases of the junction left unmatched. Germline-derived CDR1 and CDR2 are MNHEY and SVGAGI. This CDR3 is built from 14 residues. CDR3 sequence (DNA): TGTGCCAGCAGTTCTCAGCGGGGGGCACACGAGCAGTACTTC. Translated, it gives CASSSQRGAHEQYF.

The chain uses TRBV7-2 and TRBJ1-2, with D tentatively TRBD1 (6 bases). The germline V gene encodes CDR1 SGHTA and CDR2 FQGNSA. CDR3 length: 15 residues. Trimming left V 1 base short and J 3 bases short, with 12 bases between. CDR3 in amino acids: CASSLVRQAHYGYTF. CDR3 in DNA: TGTGCCAGCAGCTTAGTCCGACAGGCCCACTATGGCTACACCTTC.

V usage is TRBV5-4 and J usage is TRBJ1-1; 9 bases agree with TRBD1. The germline CDR1 and CDR2 sequences are SGHNT and YYREEE (reference sequence). V lost 4 bases, J lost 1 base, and 8 bases stayed unmatched. This CDR3 region has 16 residues. This CDR3 is CASSVNRGLRNTEAFF. CDR3 bases: TGTGCCAGCAGCGTTAACAGGGGGCTGAGGAACACTGAAGCTTTCTTT.